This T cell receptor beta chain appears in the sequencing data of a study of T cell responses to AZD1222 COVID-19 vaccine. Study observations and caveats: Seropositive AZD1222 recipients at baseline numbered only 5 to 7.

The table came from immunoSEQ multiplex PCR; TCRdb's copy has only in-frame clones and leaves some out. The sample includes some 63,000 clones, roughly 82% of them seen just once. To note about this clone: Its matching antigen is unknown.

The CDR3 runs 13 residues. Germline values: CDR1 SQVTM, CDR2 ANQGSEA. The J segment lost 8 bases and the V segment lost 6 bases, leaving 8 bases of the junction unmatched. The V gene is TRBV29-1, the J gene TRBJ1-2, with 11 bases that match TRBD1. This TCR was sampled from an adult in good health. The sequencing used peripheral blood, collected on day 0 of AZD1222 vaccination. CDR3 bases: TGCAGCGTCAAACCGGGACAGGGGGAAGGCTACACCTTC. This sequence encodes CSVKPGQGEGYTF.